These 4 T cell receptor beta chains were sequenced from one sample in a study of blood T cell repertoires in COVID-19. Using immunoSEQ multiplex PCR, the repertoire was profiled, and TCRdb retains in-frame clones only, with some absent. This table holds 150,000 to 200,000 clones, approximately 85% found once. Sequenced material: PBMCs or T cells enriched from blood (not recorded which). All receptors come from a young woman who had recovered from COVID-19.

The genes are TRBV12-3 or TRBV12-4 and TRBJ1-2; D is unresolved. The CDR3 is 11 residues long. Trimming took off 8 bases at V and 4 bases at J, with 8 bases between the two ends. The chain's CDR3 is CASQSGYGYTF. The DNA for the CDR3 is TGTGCCAGCCAGTCGGGCTATGGCTACACCTTC.

The chain employs TRBV6-5 and TRBJ2-5, with 7 nucleotides matching TRBD1. The CDR3 has 15 residues. The trim removed 5 bases at V and 9 bases at J, leaving 15 bases unmatched. CDR1 MNHEY and CDR2 SVGAGI come from the germline V gene. The CDR3 DNA follows: TGTGCCAGCAGTCTCGGGACAGTTTCGCGAAAGGCCCAGTACTTC. As protein: CASSLGTVSRKAQYF.

V is TRBV30 and J is TRBJ1-1; D possibly corresponds to TRBD1 (5 bases). Germline V CDR1 and CDR2: GTSNPN, SVGIG (reference sequence). CDR3 length: 13 amino acids. Trimming cost V 4 bases and J 3 bases, with 12 bases left between them. In DNA form, the CDR3 reads TGTGCCTGGACAGGGAATTCGGACACTGAAGCTTTCTTT. This gives the protein CAWTGNSDTEAFF.

The chain is built from TRBV5-1 and TRBJ2-7; D possibly corresponds to TRBD2 (5 bases). Germline V gives CDR1 SGHRS, CDR2 YFSETQ. CDR3 length equals 16 residues. The V gene lost 0 bases and the J gene lost 4 bases, with 17 bases spanning the gap. This chain's CDR3 is CASSLGQNHPGYEQYF. DNA of the CDR3: TGCGCCAGCAGCTTGGGGCAGAACCACCCGGGGTACGAGCAGTACTTC.